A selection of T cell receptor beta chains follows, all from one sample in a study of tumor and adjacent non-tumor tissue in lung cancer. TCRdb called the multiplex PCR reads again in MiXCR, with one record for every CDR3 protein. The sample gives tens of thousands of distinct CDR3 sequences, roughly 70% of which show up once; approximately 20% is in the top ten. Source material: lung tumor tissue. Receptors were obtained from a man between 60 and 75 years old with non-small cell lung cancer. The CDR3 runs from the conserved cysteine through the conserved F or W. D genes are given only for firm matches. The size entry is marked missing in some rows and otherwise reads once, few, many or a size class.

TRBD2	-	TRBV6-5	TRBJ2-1	CANRIRRDYFNEEFF	TGTGCCAATAGGATTAGACGGGACTACTTCAATGAGGAGTTCTTC
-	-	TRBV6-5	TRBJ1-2	CASGRAGEHGHTF	TGTGCCAGCGGCCGCGCAGGGGAACATGGCCACACCTTC
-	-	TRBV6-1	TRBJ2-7	CASSEALQYTREEKYF	TGTGCCAGCAGTGAAGCGCTACAGTACACCCGAGAGGAGAAGTACTTC
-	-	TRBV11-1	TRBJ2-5	CATILECGTVEETQYF	TGTGCCACCATCTTAGAGTGCGGGACAGTCGAAGAGACCCAGTACTTC
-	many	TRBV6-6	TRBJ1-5	CASMRGSGNQPQHF	TGTGCCAGCATGCGGGGTTCGGGCAATCAGCCCCAGCATTTT
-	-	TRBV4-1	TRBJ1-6	CASSQDAGRQTGSTLHF	TGCGCCAGCAGCCAAGATGCTGGAAGACAGACGGGTAGCACCCTCCACTTT
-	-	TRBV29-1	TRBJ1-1	CSVGKPTENTEAFF	TGCAGCGTTGGAAAACCCACGGAGAACACTGAAGCTTTCTTT
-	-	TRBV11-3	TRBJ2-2	CVISQGRTLNTGELFF	TGTGTCATCAGCCAAGGGCGGACACTTAACACCGGGGAGTTGTTTTTT
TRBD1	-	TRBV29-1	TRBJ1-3	CRVRAGQHSGNTIYF	TGCAGGGTTCGAGCGGGACAGCACTCAGGAAACACTATATATTTT
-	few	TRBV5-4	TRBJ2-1	CASSLPGEEQFF	TGTGCCAGCAGCTTGCCGGGGGAGGAGCAGTTCTTC
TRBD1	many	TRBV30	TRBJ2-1	CAWRDRDPYNEQFF	TGTGCCTGGAGAGACAGGGACCCATACAATGAGCAGTTCTTC
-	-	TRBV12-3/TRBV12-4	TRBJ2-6	CASSWVDSGTNVLTF	TGTGCCAGCAGTTGGGTGGACTCTGGGACCAATGTCCTGACTTTC
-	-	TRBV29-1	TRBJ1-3	CSVGKPGHRAGNTIYF	TGCAGCGTTGGGAAGCCTGGGCACCGAGCTGGAAACACCATATATTTT
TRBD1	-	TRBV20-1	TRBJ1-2	CIARGDRGTYGYIF	TGCATTGCCCGGGGCGACAGGGGGACCTATGGCTACATCTTC
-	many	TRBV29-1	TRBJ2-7	CSVAHAGGEQYF	TGCAGCGTAGCTCACGCTGGGGGCGAGCAGTACTTC
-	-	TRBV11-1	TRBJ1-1	CGSSLGRNNEAFF	TGTGGTAGCAGCCTAGGACGGAACAATGAAGCTTTCTTT
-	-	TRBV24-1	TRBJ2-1	CANSHPGGTSRNEQFF	TGTGCCAACAGTCATCCCGGCGGGACCTCGAGGAATGAGCAATTCTTC
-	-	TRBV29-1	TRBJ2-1	CCVVYSGVYNEQFF	TGCTGCGTCGTATATAGCGGCGTTTACAATGAGCAGTTCTTC
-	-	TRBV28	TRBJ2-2	CVSSSLEENTGDLFF	TGTGTCAGCAGTTCTCTAGAGGAGAACACTGGGGATCTGTTTTTT
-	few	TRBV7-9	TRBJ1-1	CASSLVAGPNTEAFF	TGTGCCAGCAGCTTAGTCGCAGGGCCGAACACTGAAGCTTTCTTT
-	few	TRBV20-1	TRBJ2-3	CSARGSLLGTDTQYF	TGCAGTGCTAGGGGGTCTTTACTGGGGACAGATACGCAGTATTTT
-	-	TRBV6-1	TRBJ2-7	CASREQGWACEQCF	TGTGCCAGCAGGGAACAGGGATGGGCCTGCGAGCAGTGCTTC
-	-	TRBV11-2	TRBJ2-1	CTSSPRRGTRDEQFF	TGTACCAGCAGCCCGCGCCGGGGGACGAGGGATGAGCAGTTCTTC
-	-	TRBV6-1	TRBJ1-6	CASLNLGYNSPLHF	TGTGCCAGTCTTAACCTGGGATATAATTCACCCCTCCACTTT
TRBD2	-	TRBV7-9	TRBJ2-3	CASSARLAEKTDTQYF	TGTGCCAGCAGCGCTAGACTAGCGGAGAAAACAGATACGCAGTATTTT
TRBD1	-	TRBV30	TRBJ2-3	CASTRPGTDTQYF	TGTGCCTCGACCCGACCGGGGACAGACACGCAGTATTTT
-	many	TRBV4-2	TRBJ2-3	CASSQDPSTDTQYF	TGTGCCAGCAGCCAAGACCCAAGCACAGATACGCAGTATTTT
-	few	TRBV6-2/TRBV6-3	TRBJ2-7	CAGSYSSLGNYEQYF	TGTGCCGGCAGTTACTCGTCCCTTGGGAACTACGAGCAGTACTTC
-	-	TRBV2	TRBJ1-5	CASTLDSRSDTQHF	TGTGCCAGCACCCTGGACAGTAGATCAGATACGCAGCATTTT